A selection of T cell receptor beta chains follows, all from one sample in a study of blood T cell repertoires in COVID-19. The data were produced by immunoSEQ multiplex PCR, yet TCRdb's version contains in-frame clones alone and is incomplete. The data show roughly 260,000 clones, 70% to 85% seen once. Sequenced: peripheral blood. The receptors here all came from a woman of 80 years or more with active or convalescent COVID-19. Each CDR3 is given with its conserved first and last residue. The D gene is left open where the match is weak. Expanded clones are given a class, and other clones once, few, many or no size at all.

clone_size,v_call,d_call,j_call,cdr3_nt,cdr3_aa
NA,TRBV19,NA,TRBJ2-1,TGTGCCAGTAGTATAACCCTTGCGGGGAGTTCCTACAATGAGCAGTTCTTC,CASSITLAGSSYNEQFF
few,TRBV28,NA,TRBJ2-5,TGTGCCAGCAGGGGCTTCCAAGAGACCCAGTACTTC,CASRGFQETQYF
NA,TRBV3-1/TRBV3-2,NA,TRBJ1-2,TGTGCCAGCAGCCCCATAGCGGGGGCTCGTGGCTACACCTTC,CASSPIAGARGYTF
NA,TRBV20-1,NA,TRBJ2-2,TGCAGTGCTAGTTCTCGCACCGGGGAGCTGTTTTTT,CSASSRTGELFF
NA,TRBV7-2,NA,TRBJ1-3,TGTGCCAGCAGACCGGGGCGGGGTGAAAACACCATATATTTT,CASRPGRGENTIYF
NA,TRBV27,TRBD2,TRBJ2-7,TGTGCCAGCAGTTTCCGGACTAGCGGGGGGATCGGCTACGAGCAGTACTTC,CASSFRTSGGIGYEQYF
few,TRBV30,TRBD1,TRBJ1-4,TGTGCCTGGAGCGACACCCGGGACAGGGTATCTAATGAAAAACTGTTTTTT,CAWSDTRDRVSNEKLFF
once,TRBV28,TRBD2,TRBJ2-1,TGTGCCGGAACTAGCGGGAGGGCCCGGAACAATGAGCAGTTCTTC,CAGTSGRARNNEQFF
NA,TRBV2,NA,TRBJ2-5,TGTGCCAGCAGTGAATCTACGTTGACTCAAGAGACCCAGTACTTC,CASSESTLTQETQYF
once,TRBV18,TRBD1,TRBJ1-6,TGTGCCAGCTCAGGACAGGGAGGGAATTCACCCCTCCACTTT,CASSGQGGNSPLHF
NA,TRBV15,NA,TRBJ2-3,TGTGCCACCAGCGGAGATTTCGGAGGGCTCTCAGATACGCAGTATTTT,CATSGDFGGLSDTQYF
NA,TRBV19,TRBD1,TRBJ2-7,TGTGCCAGTAGTATGGCGACAGGGTTTGACTACGAGCAGTACTTC,CASSMATGFDYEQYF
NA,TRBV7-2,TRBD1,TRBJ1-3,TGTGCCAGCAGTGGAGGACAGGGGCCTGGAAACACCATATATTTT,CASSGGQGPGNTIYF
once,TRBV2,NA,TRBJ1-6,TGTGCCAGCAGTGAAATGATTTCAGGATTCGATTCACCCCTCCACTTT,CASSEMISGFDSPLHF
NA,TRBV11-2,NA,TRBJ1-1,TGTGCCAGCAGCTTTACACAGGGCACCTTGAACACTGAAGCTTTCTTT,CASSFTQGTLNTEAFF
NA,TRBV27,TRBD2,TRBJ2-2,TGTGCCAGCAGTTTACGGACTAGCGGGAGGAACACCGGGGAGCTGTTTTTT,CASSLRTSGRNTGELFF
NA,TRBV4-1,NA,TRBJ2-1,TGCGCCAGCAGCCAGAGGGCAGATACCTACAATGAGCAGTTCTTC,CASSQRADTYNEQFF
NA,TRBV5-4,NA,TRBJ1-3,TGTGCCAGCAGCCCAGGACAGCAGAGCTCTGGAAACACCATATATTTT,CASSPGQQSSGNTIYF
NA,TRBV19,NA,TRBJ1-1,TGTGCCAGTAGGCTAAACACTGAAGCTTTCTTT,CASRLNTEAFF
few,TRBV5-1,NA,TRBJ1-4,TGCGCCAGCAGCTTTCAGGGTAATGAAAAACTGTTTTTT,CASSFQGNEKLFF
NA,TRBV19,NA,TRBJ1-5,TGTGCCAGTCGCGTACAGGGAAGTGATCAGCCCCAGCATTTT,CASRVQGSDQPQHF
few,TRBV2,NA,TRBJ1-6,TGTGCCAGCCGCGTATCTCGGACGGGGAATTCACCCCTCCACTTT,CASRVSRTGNSPLHF
NA,TRBV2,NA,TRBJ1-3,TGTGCCAGCAGGCCAGGGAGGTCTGGAAACACCATATATTTT,CASRPGRSGNTIYF
NA,TRBV9,NA,TRBJ2-2,TGTGCCAGCACCGTCGGGGGGAACACCGGGGAGCTGTTTTTT,CASTVGGNTGELFF
once,TRBV7-4,TRBD2,TRBJ2-1,TGTGCCAGCAGCTTGGAGCCCGGGACTAGCGGGGTCATAAAGCAGTTCTTC,CASSLEPGTSGVIKQFF
once,TRBV7-2,NA,TRBJ1-2,TGTGCCAGCAGCCCGAGTTGGGGCGCTGGCTACACCTTC,CASSPSWGAGYTF
NA,TRBV19,NA,TRBJ1-4,TGTGCCAGTAGTACACCGGGGTCAACAACTAATGAAAAACTGTTTTTT,CASSTPGSTTNEKLFF
NA,TRBV10-3,TRBD1,TRBJ2-7,TGTGCCATCAGTGACCGCGGACAGGGCTTCCACGAGCAGTACTTC,CAISDRGQGFHEQYF
NA,TRBV27,NA,TRBJ1-1,TGTGCCAGCAGTTTACAGGGGAAAACTGAAGCTTTCTTT,CASSLQGKTEAFF
NA,TRBV3-1/TRBV3-2,NA,TRBJ1-3,TGTGCCAGCAGCCAAGAGGGGGGGTCTGGAAACACCATATATTTT,CASSQEGGSGNTIYF
NA,TRBV28,TRBD1,TRBJ1-4,TGTGCCAGCAGTTTGTGGGACAGGGGAGGGTCTAATGAAAAACTGTTTTTT,CASSLWDRGGSNEKLFF
NA,TRBV19,NA,TRBJ2-7,TGTGCCAGTAGTATAGTAGACTCCCCGAGCTACGAGCAGTACTTC,CASSIVDSPSYEQYF
NA,TRBV9,NA,TRBJ1-1,TGTGCCAGCAGCGTAGGAGGCCGGGATATGAACACTGAAGCTTTCTTT,CASSVGGRDMNTEAFF
NA,TRBV24-1,TRBD2,TRBJ2-1,TGTGCCACCAGTGATCCCCTAGCGGGAGGACACAATGAGCAGTTCTTC,CATSDPLAGGHNEQFF
NA,TRBV3-1/TRBV3-2,NA,TRBJ2-7,TGTGCCAGCAGCCAAGATTGGGGAGACCTCTCCTACGAGCAGTACTTC,CASSQDWGDLSYEQYF
once,TRBV24-1,TRBD1,TRBJ2-5,TGTGCCACCAGTCCCGGGACAGGGTCGGAGACCCAGTACTTC,CATSPGTGSETQYF
NA,TRBV7-2,TRBD1,TRBJ1-5,TGTGCCAGTCAATCCGGGACAGACCAAGTTAGCAATCAGCCCCAGCATTTT,CASQSGTDQVSNQPQHF
NA,TRBV11-3,TRBD2,TRBJ2-2,TGTGCCAGCAGCTTAAGTATGGCGTCTAGCGGTAGGGAGCTGTTTTTT,CASSLSMASSGRELFF
NA,TRBV11-2,NA,TRBJ1-2,TGTGCCAGCAGCAACGGGATAGATGGCTACACCTTC,CASSNGIDGYTF
NA,TRBV28,NA,TRBJ1-6,TGTGCCAGCAGTCTCCCCCGGACGGGATCACCCCTCCACTTT,CASSLPRTGSPLHF
few,TRBV7-2,NA,TRBJ2-1,TGTGCCAGCAGCTTATGGGGTAGCGGACCCTACAATGAGCAGTTCTTC,CASSLWGSGPYNEQFF
NA,TRBV10-3,TRBD2,TRBJ2-1,TGTGCCATCAGTGCTCCTAGCGGGGGGGAGGGTGAGCAGTTCTTC,CAISAPSGGEGEQFF
few,TRBV23-1,TRBD1,TRBJ1-5,TGCGCCAGCAGTCAACCAGACAGGGATTACAATCAGCCCCAGCATTTT,CASSQPDRDYNQPQHF
NA,TRBV6-5,NA,TRBJ1-1,TGTGCCAGCAGTTACTCCATCGGGACAAACACTGAAGCTTTCTTT,CASSYSIGTNTEAFF
NA,TRBV6-2/TRBV6-3,NA,TRBJ1-2,TGTGCCAGCAGTTACGTAGACAAAGGCTACACCTTC,CASSYVDKGYTF
NA,TRBV3-1/TRBV3-2,NA,TRBJ2-1,TGTGCCAGCAGCCAGGACAGTAATAGGGGCAATGAGCAGTTCTTC,CASSQDSNRGNEQFF